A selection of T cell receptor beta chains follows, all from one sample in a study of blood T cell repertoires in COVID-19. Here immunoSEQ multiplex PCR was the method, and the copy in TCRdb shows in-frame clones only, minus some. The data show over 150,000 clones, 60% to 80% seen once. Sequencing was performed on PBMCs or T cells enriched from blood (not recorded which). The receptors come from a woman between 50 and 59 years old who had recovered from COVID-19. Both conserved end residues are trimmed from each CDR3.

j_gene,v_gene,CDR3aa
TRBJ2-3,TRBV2,ASRSREFTDTQY
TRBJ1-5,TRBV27,ASSLGTGAGPQH
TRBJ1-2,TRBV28,ASRSGQGLVGYT
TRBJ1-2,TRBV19,ASSVSGGSVYGYT
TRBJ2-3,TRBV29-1,SVGGIRADTQY
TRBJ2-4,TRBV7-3,ASSLSKGANIQY
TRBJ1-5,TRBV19,ASTIWGDQPQH
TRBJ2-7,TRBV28,ASSIPTSGRVEQY
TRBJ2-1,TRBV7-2,ASSLLSSGRAGEQF
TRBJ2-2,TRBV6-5,ASRKRSALSGELF
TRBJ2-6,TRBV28,ASSPFSSGANVLT
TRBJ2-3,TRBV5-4,ASSVTSGSLDTQY
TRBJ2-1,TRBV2,ASRVGSGRAKEQF
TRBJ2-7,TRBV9,ASLRRKTSGSYEQY
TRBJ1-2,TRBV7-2,ASSLADSYGYT
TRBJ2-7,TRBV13,ASSLARDRSYEQY
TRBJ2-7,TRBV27,ASSKKQGYEQY
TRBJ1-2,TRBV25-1,ASSTRQVDWDGYT
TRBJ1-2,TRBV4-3,ASSQERGNYGYT
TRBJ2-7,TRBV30,AWNSFTPYEQY
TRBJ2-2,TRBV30,AWSAIEPGELF
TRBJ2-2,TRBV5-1,ASSLGGQTDGGELF
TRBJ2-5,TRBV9,ASSQTAGGQETQY
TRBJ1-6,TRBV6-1,ASSEQGPNNSPLH
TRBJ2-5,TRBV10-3,AISEQAPQKQETQY
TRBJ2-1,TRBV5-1,ASSVRTSASNNEQF
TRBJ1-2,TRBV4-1,ASSQDRGISGQGGAGYGYT
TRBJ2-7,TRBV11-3,ASSSTPGEQY
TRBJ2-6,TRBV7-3,ASSQGFSGANVLT
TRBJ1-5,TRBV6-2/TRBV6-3,ASSVSGRNQPQH
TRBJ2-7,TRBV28,ASRNPGQDAYEQY
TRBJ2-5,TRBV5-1,ASSLGGGSETQY
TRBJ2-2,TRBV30,AVVPGLAGVNTGELF
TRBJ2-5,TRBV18,ASSPLVGGSQETQY
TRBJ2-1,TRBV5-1,ASSTRDGVSNEQF
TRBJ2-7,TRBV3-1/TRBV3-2,ASSQGQGGEQY
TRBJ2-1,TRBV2,ATQDQYTYNEQF
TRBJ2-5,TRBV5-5,ASSNFDRGNFGTQY
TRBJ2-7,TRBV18,ASSPSGSSYEQY
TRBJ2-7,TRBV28,ASRGTSGGLVLN
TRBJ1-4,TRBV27,ASSLQQREKLF
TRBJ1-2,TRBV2,ASSEALGRGSGYT
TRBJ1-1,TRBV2,ASSDEGAFTEAF
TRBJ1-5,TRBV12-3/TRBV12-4,ASSNVVQPQH
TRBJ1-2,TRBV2,ASSDEGVYGYT
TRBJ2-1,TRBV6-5,ASSYFGGYPYNEQF